The next 5 T cell receptor beta chains were all read from a single sample in a study of T cells after yellow fever vaccination (dated by TCRdb to the late 2010s). What the treatment or condition label conveys for this sample: live attenuated yellow fever vaccine strain. Libraries were built with 5' RACE. Instrument on record: Illumina NovaSeq 6000. TCRdb cleaned the public reads at Q25 with fastp, built clones with MiXCR and kept in-frame beta chains. Rows merge per CDR3 protein into single entries with the most common DNA and genes. This sample gives 340,000 or so distinct CDR3 sequences in total; 12% of them show up just once. Of the sample, around 3% is held by the ten largest clones. Sequenced here: CD4+ T cells sorted from PBMCs, sampled 15 days after the yellow fever booster vaccination. These receptor sequences come from a young man who received the YFV17D yellow fever vaccine.

This sequence joins TRBV12-3 or TRBV12-4 and TRBJ1-2, with 7 bases that match TRBD1. The CDR3 extends over 12 amino acids. After removal of 6 bases from V and 4 bases from J, the junction contained 2 bases not matched to a gene. This CDR3 is CASSGDSYGYTF. Here the CDR3 DNA reads TGTGCCAGCAGCGGGGACAGCTATGGCTACACCTTC.

This clonotype was observed many times. The chain couples TRBV5-1 to TRBJ2-6, with D tentatively TRBD1 (6 bases). V lost 0 bases, J lost 2 bases, and 9 bases lay in between. This CDR3 spans 16 amino acids. CDR1 and CDR2 from the germline V gene are SGHRS and YFSETQ. The CDR3 DNA reads TGCGCCAGCAGCTTGGATGGGGGCGCTGGGGCCAACGTCCTGACTTTC. Residues: CASSLDGGAGANVLTF. Together with reference TRBV5-1 and TRBJ2-6, the CDR3 gives the full variable domain: KAGVTQTPRYLIKTRGQQVTLSCSPISGHRSVSWYQQTPGQGLQFLFEYFSETQRNKGNFPGRFSGRQFSNSRSEMNVSTLELGDSALYLCASSLDGGAGANVLTFGAGSRLTVL.

This clonotype was detected a few times. The V and J genes are TRBV11-2 and TRBJ1-1, with 11 positions matching TRBD1. V trimming: 5 bases; J trimming: 5 bases; junction bases outside the gene matches: 10. The CDR3 contains 16 residues. Germline V gives CDR1 SGHAT, CDR2 FQNNGV. CDR3 DNA sequence: TGTGCCAGCAGCCCTGCCGGGACAGGGGGGATGACTGAAGCTTTCTTT. It yields the protein CASSPAGTGGMTEAFF.

This clonotype has just a few counts. The gene calls are TRBV20-1 and TRBJ2-7; D may be TRBD1 (5 bases). This CDR3 has 13 residues. Germline V gene sequence: CDR1 DFQATT, CDR2 SNEGSKA (reference sequence). V dropped 3 bases and J dropped 5 bases, with 14 bases sitting between them. CDR3 protein: CSASRPGSHEQYF. In DNA, the CDR3 is TGCAGTGCTAGCCGGCCAGGGTCCCACGAGCAGTACTTC.

The genes are TRBV15 and TRBJ2-5, with TRBD2 matching 9 bases. This CDR3 comprises 19 residues. From germline, CDR1 is LNHNV and CDR2 YYDKDF (reference sequence). J gave up 5 bases and V 8 bases, and 24 bases lay outside the gene matches. CDR3 nucleotide sequence: TGTGCCACCCGGCCCGGTGCGAGCGGGGGGATTTCTGGTAGGGAGACCCAGTACTTC. Residues: CATRPGASGGISGRETQYF.